Following are 2 T cell receptor beta chains from one sample sequenced in a study of regulatory T cells in long-lasting Graves disease (dated by TCRdb to about 2021). Taken with the paper, the label for time point translates to: persistent/refractory GD, antithyroid drugs over 5 years with positive TRAb. RNA was extracted from PBMCs in TRIzol for both TCR sequencing and RNA sequencing. Libraries came from multiplex PCR. Data came from an Illumina HiSeq 4000. CDR3 regions were amplified by Arm-PCR with iRepertoire HTBI primers to construct TCR beta libraries. The public sequencing data were trimmed at Q25 with fastp and processed into clonotypes with MiXCR by TCRdb, which kept only in-frame beta chains. Rows with a matching CDR3 protein are joined into one entry that keeps the most common DNA and genes. Counted in this sample were more than 650,000 distinct CDR3 sequences; 25% to 35% of them appeared once. The ten top clones hold under 50% of the sample.

The starting material was peripheral blood mononuclear cells (PBMCs), obtained when the disease was refractory, from a patient treated with antithyroid drugs. Receptors were obtained from a female donor with Graves disease.

The V call is TRBV6-2 or TRBV6-3, the J call TRBJ2-1; D not resolved. Trimming removed 4 bases at V and 7 bases at J, with 8 bases between. The CDR3 spans 12 residues. Germline loops: CDR1 MNHEY, CDR2 SVGEGT. Here the CDR3 DNA reads TGTGCCAGCAGTTGGACGTGGAATGAGCAGTTCTTC. It encodes CASSWTWNEQFF.

The J gene is TRBJ2-2, the V gene TRBV6-9; D unclear. The V end lost 4 bases, the J end lost 7 bases, and 10 bases lay between the germline ends. CDR1 and CDR2 from the germline V gene are MNHGY and SVAAGI. This CDR3 has 13 residues. CDR3 nucleotide sequence: TGTGCCAGCAGTTTCGGAGCTAACGGGGAGCTGTTTTTT. This sequence encodes CASSFGANGELFF.